This is a list of T cell receptor beta chains from one sample in a study of shared clonotypes between healthy human individuals. Clones were sequenced by immunoSEQ multiplex PCR, and TCRdb holds only the in-frame ones, with some missing. Of 800,000 or so clones listed, about 96% are singletons. The sample comprised naive CD8+ T cells sorted from blood. All receptors derive from a man aged 30 to 45 in good health. CDR3s include the opening cysteine and the closing phenylalanine or tryptophan. D genes are given only for firm matches. Part of the rows lack a size; the others show once, few, many or a class for expanded clones.

- | TRBJ1-1 | - | TRBV27 | CASSLQGWGTEAFF | TGTGCCAGCAGTCTACAGGGATGGGGCACTGAAGCTTTCTTT
TRBD2 | TRBJ2-5 | - | TRBV5-1 | CASSPRFTSGEETQYF | TGCGCCAGCAGCCCCAGGTTCACTAGCGGGGAGGAGACCCAGTACTTC
- | TRBJ1-3 | - | TRBV9 | CASSVETAGNTIYF | TGTGCCAGCAGCGTAGAGACAGCAGGAAACACCATATATTTT
TRBD1 | TRBJ1-1 | - | TRBV7-8 | CASSPDAGQVKNTEAFF | TGTGCCAGCAGCCCCGACGCCGGACAGGTGAAGAACACTGAAGCTTTCTTT
- | TRBJ2-7 | - | TRBV2 | CASSDWTETYEQYF | TGTGCCAGCAGTGACTGGACAGAAACCTACGAGCAGTACTTC
TRBD1 | TRBJ2-7 | - | TRBV27 | CASSLADRVYEQYF | TGTGCCAGCAGTTTAGCCGACAGGGTCTACGAGCAGTACTTC
- | TRBJ1-5 | - | TRBV29-1 | CSVEEEGQPQHF | TGCAGCGTTGAGGAGGAAGGGCAGCCCCAGCATTTT
- | TRBJ2-7 | - | TRBV28 | CASSLGRGGSYEQYF | TGTGCCAGCAGTTTAGGCAGGGGAGGCTCCTACGAGCAGTACTTC
- | TRBJ2-5 | - | TRBV7-9 | CASSLGVEETQYF | TGTGCCAGCAGCTTGGGAGTAGAAGAGACCCAGTACTTC
TRBD2 | TRBJ2-2 | - | TRBV29-1 | CSATSGRGTGELFF | TGCAGCGCAACTAGCGGGAGGGGCACCGGGGAGCTGTTTTTT
- | TRBJ1-2 | - | TRBV7-9 | CASTPSGLDRQLYGYTF | TGTGCCAGCACCCCTTCCGGACTAGACAGACAACTCTATGGCTACACCTTC
TRBD2 | TRBJ2-7 | - | TRBV5-1 | CASRGEGPLYEQYF | TGCGCCAGCAGGGGGGAGGGGCCCCTCTACGAGCAGTACTTC
- | TRBJ2-1 | - | TRBV7-9 | CASSFGGIGNEQFF | TGTGCCAGCAGCTTCGGAGGGATCGGGAATGAGCAGTTCTTC
- | TRBJ1-1 | - | TRBV7-9 | CASSLPGPNTEAFF | TGTGCCAGCAGCCTCCCGGGACCAAACACTGAAGCTTTCTTT
TRBD1 | TRBJ1-1 | - | TRBV28 | CASSLPTTGQGPENTEAFF | TGTGCCAGCAGTTTACCAACTACGGGACAGGGTCCCGAAAACACTGAAGCTTTCTTT
- | TRBJ2-7 | - | TRBV21-1 | CASRLMIGQGYEQYF | TGTGCCAGTAGGCTGATGATCGGACAGGGCTACGAGCAGTACTTC
- | TRBJ2-7 | - | TRBV28 | CASSFPSHRERPYEQYF | TGTGCCAGCAGTTTCCCCTCCCATCGGGAGCGCCCCTACGAGCAGTACTTC
- | TRBJ2-1 | - | TRBV6-4 | CASSDGVYNEQFF | TGTGCCAGCAGTGACGGGGTCTACAATGAGCAGTTCTTC
- | TRBJ2-7 | - | TRBV4-1 | CASSQEVSSYEQYF | TGCGCCAGCAGCCAAGAGGTCAGCTCCTACGAGCAGTACTTC
TRBD2 | TRBJ2-7 | - | TRBV11-2 | CASSLSGTPYEQYF | TGTGCCAGCAGCCTTAGCGGGACCCCCTACGAGCAGTACTTC
- | TRBJ2-7 | - | TRBV7-9 | CASRSSGTSSHYEQYF | TGTGCCAGCAGGTCCTCCGGGACAAGTTCTCACTACGAGCAGTACTTC
TRBD1 | TRBJ1-1 | - | TRBV30 | CAWSVGGLEAFF | TGTGCCTGGAGTGTAGGGGGCCTTGAAGCTTTCTTT
TRBD2 | TRBJ2-1 | - | TRBV5-1 | CASTAEGSGRNEQFF | TGCGCCAGCACCGCTGAGGGTAGCGGGAGAAATGAGCAGTTCTTC
- | TRBJ2-2 | - | TRBV6-6 | CASSTIAGAGELFF | TGTGCCAGCAGCACCATTGCGGGGGCAGGGGAGCTGTTTTTT
- | TRBJ2-6 | - | TRBV10-3 | CAISESSAAGANVLTF | TGTGCCATCAGTGAGTCGTCCGCGGCTGGGGCCAACGTCCTGACTTTC
TRBD1 | TRBJ2-7 | - | TRBV6-1 | CASSEEGTGGVFYEQYF | TGTGCCAGCAGTGAAGAAGGCACAGGGGGCGTTTTTTACGAGCAGTACTTC
TRBD1 | TRBJ2-7 | - | TRBV5-7 | CASSPDRGLHEQYF | TGTGCCAGCAGCCCGGACAGGGGCTTACACGAGCAGTACTTC
- | TRBJ2-3 | - | TRBV10-2 | CASSESGGGPDTQYF | TGCGCCAGCAGTGAGTCAGGGGGGGGCCCAGATACGCAGTATTTT
TRBD2 | TRBJ2-1 | - | TRBV4-1 | CASSPWTSGGNEQFF | TGCGCCAGCAGCCCTTGGACTAGCGGGGGGAATGAGCAGTTCTTC
TRBD1 | TRBJ1-1 | - | TRBV29-1 | CSVEGQGPEAFF | TGCAGCGTAGAGGGACAGGGTCCTGAAGCTTTCTTT
- | TRBJ2-1 | once | TRBV29-1 | CSVEADIPNNEQFF | TGCAGCGTTGAAGCAGACATCCCAAACAATGAGCAGTTCTTC
TRBD1 | TRBJ2-7 | - | TRBV11-2 | CASTGTGGEQYF | TGTGCCAGCACCGGGACAGGGGGCGAGCAGTACTTC
- | TRBJ2-5 | - | TRBV12-5 | CASGLIGWEKEISGQETQYF | TGTGCTAGTGGTTTAATCGGGTGGGAGAAGGAAATATCGGGCCAAGAGACCCAGTACTTC
TRBD2 | TRBJ2-1 | - | TRBV4-1 | CASSGLARGNEQFF | TGCGCCAGCAGTGGACTAGCGAGAGGCAATGAGCAGTTCTTC
TRBD1 | TRBJ2-7 | - | TRBV7-8 | CASSLGSTGNEQYF | TGTGCCAGCAGCTTAGGGTCGACAGGGAACGAGCAGTACTTC
- | TRBJ2-1 | few | TRBV6-5 | CATAGVPYNEQFF | TGTGCCACCGCGGGCGTCCCCTACAATGAGCAGTTCTTC
TRBD1 | TRBJ2-2 | - | TRBV7-8 | CASSFDRVRRTGELFF | TGTGCCAGCAGCTTCGACAGGGTTCGAAGGACCGGGGAGCTGTTTTTT
TRBD1 | TRBJ1-1 | - | TRBV28 | CASSLLTGGTEAFF | TGTGCCAGCAGTTTGTTAACAGGGGGCACTGAAGCTTTCTTT
- | TRBJ2-7 | few | TRBV5-1 | CASSLNYEQYF | TGCGCCAGCAGCTTAAACTACGAGCAGTACTTC
- | TRBJ2-7 | - | TRBV6-6 | CASSWGRTGDYEQYF | TGTGCCAGCAGTTGGGGAAGGACGGGCGACTACGAGCAGTACTTC
- | TRBJ2-2 | - | TRBV9 | CASSVGFGAAGELFF | TGTGCCAGCAGCGTGGGCTTCGGGGCGGCCGGGGAGCTGTTTTTT
TRBD1 | TRBJ2-7 | - | TRBV27 | CASSTAGTGVYEQYF | TGTGCCAGCAGCACAGCCGGGACAGGGGTCTACGAGCAGTACTTC
- | TRBJ1-4 | - | TRBV28 | CASRQGDSTNEKLFF | TGTGCCAGCAGACAAGGGGATTCAACTAATGAAAAACTGTTTTTT